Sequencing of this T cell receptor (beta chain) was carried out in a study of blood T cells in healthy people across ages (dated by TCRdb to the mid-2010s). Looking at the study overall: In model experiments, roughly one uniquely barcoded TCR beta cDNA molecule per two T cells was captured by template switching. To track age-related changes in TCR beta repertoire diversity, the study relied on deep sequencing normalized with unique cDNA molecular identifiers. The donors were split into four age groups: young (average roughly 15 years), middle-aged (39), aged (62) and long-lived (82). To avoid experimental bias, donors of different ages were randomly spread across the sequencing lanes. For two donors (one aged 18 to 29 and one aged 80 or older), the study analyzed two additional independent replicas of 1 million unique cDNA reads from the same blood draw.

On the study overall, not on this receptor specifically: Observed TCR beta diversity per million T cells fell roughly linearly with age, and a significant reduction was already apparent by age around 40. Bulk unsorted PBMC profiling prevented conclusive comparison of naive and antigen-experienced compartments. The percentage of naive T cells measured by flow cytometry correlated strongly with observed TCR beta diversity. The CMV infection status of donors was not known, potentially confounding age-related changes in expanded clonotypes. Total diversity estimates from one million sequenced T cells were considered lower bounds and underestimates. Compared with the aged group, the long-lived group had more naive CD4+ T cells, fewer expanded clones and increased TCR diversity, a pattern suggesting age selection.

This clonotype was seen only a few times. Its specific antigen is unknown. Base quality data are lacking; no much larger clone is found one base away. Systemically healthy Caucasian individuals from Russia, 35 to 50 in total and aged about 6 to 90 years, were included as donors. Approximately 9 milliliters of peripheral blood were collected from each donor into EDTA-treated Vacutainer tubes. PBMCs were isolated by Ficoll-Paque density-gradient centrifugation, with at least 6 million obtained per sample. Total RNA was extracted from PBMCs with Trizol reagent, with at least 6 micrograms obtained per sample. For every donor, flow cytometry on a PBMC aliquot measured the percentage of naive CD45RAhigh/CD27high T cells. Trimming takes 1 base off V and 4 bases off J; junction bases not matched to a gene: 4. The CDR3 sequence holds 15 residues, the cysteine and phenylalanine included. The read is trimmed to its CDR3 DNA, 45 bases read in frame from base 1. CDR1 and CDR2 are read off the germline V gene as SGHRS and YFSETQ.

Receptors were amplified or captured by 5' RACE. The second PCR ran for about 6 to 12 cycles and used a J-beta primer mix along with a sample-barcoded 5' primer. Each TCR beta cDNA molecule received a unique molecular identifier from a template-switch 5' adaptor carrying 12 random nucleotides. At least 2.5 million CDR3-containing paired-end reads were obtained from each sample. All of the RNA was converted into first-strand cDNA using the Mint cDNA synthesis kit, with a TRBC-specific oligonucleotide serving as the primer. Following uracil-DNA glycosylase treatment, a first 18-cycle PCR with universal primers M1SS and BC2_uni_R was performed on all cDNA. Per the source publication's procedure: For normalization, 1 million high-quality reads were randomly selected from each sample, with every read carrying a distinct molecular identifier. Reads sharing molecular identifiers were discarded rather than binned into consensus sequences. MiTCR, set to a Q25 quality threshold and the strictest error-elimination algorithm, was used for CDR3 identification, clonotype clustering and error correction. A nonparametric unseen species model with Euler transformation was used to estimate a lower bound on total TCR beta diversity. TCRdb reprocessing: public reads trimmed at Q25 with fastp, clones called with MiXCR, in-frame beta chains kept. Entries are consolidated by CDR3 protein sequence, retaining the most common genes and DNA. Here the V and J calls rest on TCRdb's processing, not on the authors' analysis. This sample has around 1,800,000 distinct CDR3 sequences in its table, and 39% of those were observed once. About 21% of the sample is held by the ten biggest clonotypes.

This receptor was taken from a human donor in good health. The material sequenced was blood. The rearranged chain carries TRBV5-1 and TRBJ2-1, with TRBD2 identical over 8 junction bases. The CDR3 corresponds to CASSLFSGDYNEQFF. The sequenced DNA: TGCGCCAGCAGCTTGTTTAGCGGGGATTACAATGAGCAGTTCTTC.